This T cell receptor beta chain was captured by sequencing in a study of blood T cell repertoires in COVID-19. For the study at large: Italy, Spain and the United States were the sources of the convalescent and acute COVID-19 samples.

Study processing details: Reference gene primer amplification yielded estimated nucleated cell counts. Clones were read by immunoSEQ multiplex PCR, and TCRdb kept only the in-frame ones, dropping some. That table supplies the V and J calls and clone size; D and trimming were determined from the DNA. This sample has roughly 250,000 clones, with roughly 84% found just once. The CDR3 runs 17 residues. Trimming at V came to 5 bases and at J to 1 base, leaving 12 bases not matched to a gene. CDR1 and CDR2 (germline): SEHNR, FQNEAQ (reference sequence). The sequenced material came from peripheral blood. The rearrangement uses TRBV7-9 and TRBJ2-3; 7 positions agree with TRBD1. This TCR derives from a person aged 65 to 79 with COVID-19, enrolled during active disease. The DNA of the CDR3 is TGTGCCAGCAGCCTTACCCGTGACAGGGTGGGCACAGATACGCAGTATTTT. Translation: CASSLTRDRVGTDTQYF.